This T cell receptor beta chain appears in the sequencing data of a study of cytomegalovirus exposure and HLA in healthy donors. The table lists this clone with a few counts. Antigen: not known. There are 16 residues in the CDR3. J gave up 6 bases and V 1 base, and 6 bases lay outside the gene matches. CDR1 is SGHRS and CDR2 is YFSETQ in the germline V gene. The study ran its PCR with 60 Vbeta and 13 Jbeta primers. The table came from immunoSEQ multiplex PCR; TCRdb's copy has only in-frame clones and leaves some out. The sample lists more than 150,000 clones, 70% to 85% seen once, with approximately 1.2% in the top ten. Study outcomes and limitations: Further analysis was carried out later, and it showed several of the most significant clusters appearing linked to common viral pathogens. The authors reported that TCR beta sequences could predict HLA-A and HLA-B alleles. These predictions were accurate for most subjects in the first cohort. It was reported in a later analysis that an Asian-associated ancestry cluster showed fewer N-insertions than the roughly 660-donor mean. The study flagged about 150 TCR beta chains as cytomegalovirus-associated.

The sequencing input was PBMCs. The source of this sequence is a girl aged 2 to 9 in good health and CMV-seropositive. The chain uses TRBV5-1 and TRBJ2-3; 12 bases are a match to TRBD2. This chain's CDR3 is CASSLFLAGGVDTQYF. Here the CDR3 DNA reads TGCGCCAGCAGCTTGTTTCTAGCGGGGGGGGTGGATACGCAGTATTTT.